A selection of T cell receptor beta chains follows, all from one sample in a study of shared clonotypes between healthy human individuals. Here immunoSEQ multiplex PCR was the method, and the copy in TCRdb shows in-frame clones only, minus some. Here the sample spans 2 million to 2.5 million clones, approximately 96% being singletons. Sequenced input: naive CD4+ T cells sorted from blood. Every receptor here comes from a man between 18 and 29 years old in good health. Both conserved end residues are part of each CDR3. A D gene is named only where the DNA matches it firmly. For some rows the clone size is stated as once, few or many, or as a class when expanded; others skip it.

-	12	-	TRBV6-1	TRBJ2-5	CASSQGRETQYF	TGTGCCAGCAGTCAGGGTCGGGAGACCCAGTACTTC
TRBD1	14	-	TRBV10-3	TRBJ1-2	CAISLQQGGYGYTF	TGTGCCATCAGTCTCCAACAGGGGGGCTATGGCTACACCTTC
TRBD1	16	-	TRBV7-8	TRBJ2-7	CASSLAPTGNSYEQYF	TGTGCCAGCAGCTTAGCCCCGACAGGGAACTCCTACGAGCAGTACTTC
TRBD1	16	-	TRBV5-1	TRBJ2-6	CASSLPDRAGANVLTF	TGCGCCAGCAGCTTGCCCGACAGGGCTGGGGCCAACGTCCTGACTTTC
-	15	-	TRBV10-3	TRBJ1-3	CAISESLGGGNTIYF	TGTGCCATCAGTGAGTCGCTCGGCGGTGGAAACACCATATATTTT
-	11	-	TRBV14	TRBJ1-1	CASRGNTEAFF	TGTGCCAGCCGCGGGAACACTGAAGCTTTCTTT
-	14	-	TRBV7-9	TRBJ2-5	CASSLKGGPKTQYF	TGTGCCAGCTCCCTAAAGGGGGGGCCCAAGACCCAGTACTTC
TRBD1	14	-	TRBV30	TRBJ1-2	CAWSSTGGANGYTF	TGTGCCTGGAGTTCTACAGGGGGCGCAAATGGCTACACCTTC
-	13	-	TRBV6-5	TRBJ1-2	CASLGAGDYGYTF	TGTGCCAGCCTTGGGGCAGGGGACTATGGCTACACCTTC
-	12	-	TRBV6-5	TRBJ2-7	CASSQGSYEQYF	TGTGCCAGCAGTCAAGGATCCTACGAGCAGTACTTC
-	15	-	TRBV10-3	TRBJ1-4	CAISESRPGGEKLFF	TGTGCCATCAGTGAGTCGAGGCCTGGAGGTGAAAAACTGTTTTTT
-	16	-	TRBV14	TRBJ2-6	CASSQVYSSGANVLTF	TGTGCCAGCAGCCAAGTTTACAGCTCTGGGGCCAACGTCCTGACTTTC
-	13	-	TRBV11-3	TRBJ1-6	CASSLNRDSPLHF	TGTGCCAGCAGCTTAAACAGGGATTCACCCCTCCACTTT
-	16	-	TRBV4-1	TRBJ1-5	CASSHPRGRSNQPQHF	TGCGCCAGCAGCCATCCCCGGGGCAGAAGCAATCAGCCCCAGCATTTT
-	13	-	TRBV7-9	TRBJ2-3	CASSPTSTDTQYF	TGTGCCAGCAGCCCGACTAGCACAGATACGCAGTATTTT
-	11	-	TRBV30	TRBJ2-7	CAGTIAYEQYF	TGTGCCGGCACAATAGCCTACGAGCAGTACTTC
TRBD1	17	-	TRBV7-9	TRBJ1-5	CASSLAGGEKPNQPQHF	TGTGCCAGCAGCTTAGCAGGGGGCGAAAAACCCAATCAGCCCCAGCATTTT
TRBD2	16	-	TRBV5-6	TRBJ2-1	CASSLWRESSYNEQFF	TGTGCCAGCAGCTTGTGGCGGGAGAGCTCCTACAATGAGCAGTTCTTC
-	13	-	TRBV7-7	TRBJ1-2	CASRRKIGYGYTF	TGTGCTAGCAGGCGAAAAATCGGCTATGGCTACACCTTC
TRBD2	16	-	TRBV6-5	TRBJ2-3	CASSYSTSGSSDTQYF	TGTGCCAGCAGTTACTCGACTAGCGGGAGTTCAGATACGCAGTATTTT
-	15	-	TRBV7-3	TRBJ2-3	CASSLRAGPTDTQYF	TGTGCCAGCAGCTTAAGGGCGGGTCCCACAGATACGCAGTATTTT
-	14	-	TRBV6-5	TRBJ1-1	CASSYSSKPAEAFF	TGTGCCAGCAGTTACTCGAGCAAACCGGCTGAAGCTTTCTTT
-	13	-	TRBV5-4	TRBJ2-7	CASSHPTSYEQYF	TGTGCCAGCAGCCACCCCACTAGCTACGAGCAGTACTTC
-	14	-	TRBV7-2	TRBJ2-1	CASSLGVARSEQFF	TGTGCCAGCAGCTTAGGTGTCGCCCGATCCGAGCAGTTCTTC
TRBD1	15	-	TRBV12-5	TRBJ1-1	CASGFTGGLNTEAFF	TGTGCTAGTGGTTTTACAGGGGGCCTGAACACTGAAGCTTTCTTT
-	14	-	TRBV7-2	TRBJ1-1	CASSLVGRNTEAFF	TGTGCCAGCAGCTTAGTCGGTAGGAACACTGAAGCTTTCTTT
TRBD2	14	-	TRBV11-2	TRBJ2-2	CASSLDGGTGELFF	TGTGCCAGCAGCTTAGACGGGGGGACCGGGGAGCTGTTTTTT
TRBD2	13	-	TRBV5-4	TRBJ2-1	CASGLAGAYEQFF	TGTGCCAGTGGACTAGCGGGAGCCTACGAGCAGTTCTTC
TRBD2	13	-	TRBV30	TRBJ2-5	CAWSVREGETQYF	TGTGCCTGGAGTGTACGGGAGGGGGAGACCCAGTACTTC
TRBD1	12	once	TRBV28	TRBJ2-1	CASSGQNNEQFF	TGTGCCAGCTCGGGACAGAACAATGAGCAGTTCTTC
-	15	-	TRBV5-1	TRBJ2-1	CASSLTTGSYNEQFF	TGCGCCAGCAGCTTGACAACCGGCTCCTACAATGAGCAGTTCTTC
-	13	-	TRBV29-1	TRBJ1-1	CSATKPLNTEAFF	TGCAGCGCGACAAAACCCCTGAACACTGAAGCTTTCTTT
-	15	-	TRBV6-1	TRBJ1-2	CASRDFGGRLYGYTF	TGTGCCAGCAGAGATTTTGGGGGAAGACTCTATGGCTACACCTTC
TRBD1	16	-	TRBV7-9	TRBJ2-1	CASSTILASRGNEQFF	TGTGCCAGCAGCACCATCCTAGCCTCCAGGGGGAATGAGCAGTTCTTC
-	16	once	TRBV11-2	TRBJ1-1	CASSFNVDSMNTEAFF	TGTGCCAGCAGCTTCAACGTCGACAGCATGAACACTGAAGCTTTCTTT
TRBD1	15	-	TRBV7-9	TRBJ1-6	CASSPRQGNNSPLHF	TGTGCCAGCAGCCCGAGACAGGGAAATAATTCACCCCTCCACTTT
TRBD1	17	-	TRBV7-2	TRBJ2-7	CASSSTGTGLSSYEQYF	TGTGCCAGCAGCTCGACTGGGACAGGACTGAGCTCCTACGAGCAGTACTTC
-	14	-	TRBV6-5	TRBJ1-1	CASRWRGLYTEAFF	TGTGCCAGCCGATGGCGGGGTTTATACACTGAAGCTTTCTTT
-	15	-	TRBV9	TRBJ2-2	CASSSNPRTTGELFF	TGTGCCAGCAGCTCAAATCCAAGGACGACCGGGGAGCTGTTTTTT
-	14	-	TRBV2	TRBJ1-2	CASSEQATNYGYTF	TGTGCCAGCAGTGAGCAAGCAACTAACTATGGCTACACCTTC
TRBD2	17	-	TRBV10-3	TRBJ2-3	CAISIEPKLAGTDTQYF	TGTGCCATCAGTATCGAACCAAAACTAGCGGGCACAGATACGCAGTATTTT
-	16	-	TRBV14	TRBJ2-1	CASSLKSGLPYNEQFF	TGTGCCAGCAGCTTAAAGAGCGGGCTGCCCTACAATGAGCAGTTCTTC
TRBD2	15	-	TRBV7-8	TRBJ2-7	CASSLASGATYEQYF	TGTGCCAGCAGCTTAGCTAGCGGGGCCACCTACGAGCAGTACTTC
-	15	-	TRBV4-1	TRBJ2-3	CASSQGLLRTDTQYF	TGCGCCAGCAGCCAAGGTCTGTTACGGACAGATACGCAGTATTTT
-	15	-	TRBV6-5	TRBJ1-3	CASSSFRSSGNTIYF	TGTGCCAGCAGTTCTTTCAGGAGTTCTGGAAACACCATATATTTT